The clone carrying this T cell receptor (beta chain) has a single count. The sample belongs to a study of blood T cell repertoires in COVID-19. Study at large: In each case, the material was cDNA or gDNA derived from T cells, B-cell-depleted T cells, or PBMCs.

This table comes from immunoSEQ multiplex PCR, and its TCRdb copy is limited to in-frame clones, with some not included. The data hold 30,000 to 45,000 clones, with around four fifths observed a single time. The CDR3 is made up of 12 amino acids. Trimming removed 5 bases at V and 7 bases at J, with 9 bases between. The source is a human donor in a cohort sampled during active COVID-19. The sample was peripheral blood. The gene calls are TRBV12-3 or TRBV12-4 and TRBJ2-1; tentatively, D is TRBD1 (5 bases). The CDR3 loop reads CASSRSGNEQFF. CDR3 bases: TGTGCCAGCAGTCGTTCAGGGAATGAGCAGTTCTTC.